What follows is one TCR beta chain and its context. Its antigen is unidentified. A much more abundant neighbour one base away suggests this may be a read error. These data belong to a study of CD8+CD57+ T cells in acquired aplastic anemia. Study details: Researchers reported that healthy donors averaged around 10 million reads for CD4+ cells.

Study-level results: Roughly 27 sequences, all CD8+ CDR3, were shared between patients and controls.

Genomic DNA, serving as template, underwent TCR beta VDJ and CDR3 profiling. TCRdb re-derived calls from the reads in MiXCR, one entry per CDR3 protein. The sample holds 150,000 to 200,000 distinct CDR3 sequences, approximately 44% seen once. This CDR3 is 14 amino acids long. CDR1 is KGHSH and CDR2 is LQKENI in the germline V gene. The sample was sorted CD4+, CD8+, or CD8+CD57+ T cells (not recorded which) from PBMCs. This clonotype originated in a human donor in good health. J is TRBJ2-7 and V is TRBV18, with 7 bases identical to TRBD1. Written as DNA, the CDR3 is TGTGCCTGCTCACCCAGGGACAGCCACTACGAGCAGTACTTC. It yields the protein CACSPRDSHYEQYF.